This T cell receptor beta chain was captured by sequencing in a study of blood T cell repertoires in COVID-19 (dated by TCRdb to between 2020 and 2021). Looking at the study overall: The collaborator samples originated in the United States, Italy and Spain and spanned the acute and convalescent phases of COVID-19. The samples were drawn from two sources: the first 160 participants of the ongoing ImmuneRACE study, and over 1,000 subjects contributed by 6 global collaborators. The repertoires were released in a freely available public database intended as a resource for research on the immune response to SARS-CoV-2. Deeply sampled blood TCRbeta repertoires from subjects exposed to, actively infected with, or recovered from COVID-19 were included in the dataset. Where available, HLA class I and class II types were obtained from metadata supplied by the sample provider rather than from assay-based typing. The prospective study material was composed of cDNA or gDNA derived from T cells, B-cell-depleted T cells, or PBMCs. Nearly every sample came with metadata listing a de-identified subject ID, COVID-19 status, age in years and sex. General study outcomes and caveats: The quantity of clinical and demographic metadata differed by source and by participant and was supplied without curation.

TCRbeta CDR3 regions were amplified from genomic DNA by means of the immunoSEQ Assay, a bias-controlled multiplex PCR. In the authors' own workflow: The number of nucleated cells in each sample was estimated from the amplification of reference gene primers within the assay. Sequence reads were collapsed and filtered to measure the absolute abundance of every unique TCRbeta CDR3 rearrangement. For each sample, productive Simpson clonality was calculated as the square root of Simpson's diversity index across productive rearrangements. TCRdb retrieved this table from immuneACCESS and kept in-frame rearrangements only. Not all clones are present; in checked studies, unresolved V genes account for under half, and no reason is known for the remainder. That table gives V, J and clone size, and the DNA gave D and trimming. For this sample there are some 220,000 clones; around 82% appear just once. Around 13% of the sample is held by the ten biggest clonotypes.

Collaborating institutions collected whole blood in K2EDTA tubes following their own protocols. Collaborator samples were shipped for TCRbeta analysis as frozen whole blood, isolated PBMCs, or DNA extracted from either sample type. There are a few counts of this clone. Its antigen target is currently unknown. The record has no base qualities; no much larger clone is one base away. V sheds 10 bases and J sheds 0 bases, leaving 14 bases between their ends. Based on the germline V gene, the CDR1 and CDR2 sequences are ENHRY and SYGVKD. The CDR3 has 14 amino acids, counting the end cysteine and phenylalanine. Kept here is only the CDR3 DNA, which spans 42 bases and is read in frame from base 1.

The sequenced sample was peripheral blood. The chain couples TRBV10-3 to TRBJ2-3; the D gene is perhaps TRBD2, from 6 matching bases. This sequence originates from a human donor in a cohort sampled during active COVID-19. CDR3 protein: CATSGAGSTDTQYF. The nucleotides are TGTGCCACCTCAGGAGCGGGCAGCACAGATACGCAGTATTTT.